What follows describes a single T cell receptor beta chain. The junction departs from germline at one end; a sequencing error may be responsible. This specimen comes from a study of CD8 T cells in Susac syndrome. When the RNA was reverse transcribed, random hexamers were used with an input of about 0.5 to 1 ug. TCRdb used MiXCR to reprocess the immunoSEQ multiplex PCR reads, holding one entry per CDR3 protein. The sample includes under 200,000 distinct CDR3 sequences, around nine tenths of them seen just once. Germline-derived CDR1 and CDR2 are MDHEN and SYDVKM. This CDR3 comprises 15 residues. The rearrangement joins TRBV28 to TRBJ1-1; 7 nucleotides align to TRBD1. The sequence was obtained from a human donor with Susac syndrome. What was sequenced was CD4+ T cells from PBMCs. CDR3 residues: CASIPLDRLNTEASF. The CDR3, as DNA: TGTGCCAGCATCCCCCTGGACAGGTTGAACACTGAAGCTTCCTTT.